These T cell receptor beta chains were read from a single sample in a study of cytomegalovirus exposure and HLA in healthy donors. Method: immunoSEQ multiplex PCR; TCRdb's copy keeps in-frame clones and lacks some. The sample shows more than 150,000 clones, 80% to 85% of them seen only once. The sequenced material came from PBMCs. The source is a boy aged 2 to 9 in good health and CMV-seronegative. The CDR3 runs from the conserved cysteine through the conserved F or W. The D gene is left open where the match is weak. The size entry is marked missing in some rows and otherwise reads once, few, many or a size class.

>.|TRBV9|TRBJ2-1|TRBD2
CASSVEASGFTSYNEQFF
TGTGCCAGCAGCGTAGAGGCTAGCGGGTTCACCTCCTACAATGAGCAGTTCTTC
>few|TRBV5-6|TRBJ1-4|TRBD1
CASSLGQGEEKLFF
TGTGCCAGCAGCTTGGGTCAGGGGGAAGAAAAACTGTTTTTT
>.|TRBV7-8|TRBJ2-5|TRBD1
CASSFYRGTQYF
TGTGCCAGCAGCTTCTACAGGGGGACCCAGTACTTC
>.|TRBV5-3|TRBJ1-1|.
CARSLAGEGDTEAFF
TGTGCCAGAAGCTTGGCGGGGGAAGGGGACACTGAAGCTTTCTTT
>.|TRBV2|TRBJ2-5|.
CAKDYPWTGEQETQYF
TGTGCCAAAGACTACCCCTGGACTGGGGAACAAGAGACCCAGTACTTC
>.|TRBV5-4|TRBJ2-5|TRBD1
CASSYDRGRGETQYF
TGTGCCAGCAGCTACGACAGGGGGCGAGGGGAGACCCAGTACTTC
>.|TRBV20-1|TRBJ2-2|.
CSASSTGELFF
TGCAGTGCTAGTAGCACCGGGGAGCTGTTTTTT
>.|TRBV7-2|TRBJ2-4|TRBD1
CASSLGGTGLRIQYF
TGTGCCAGCAGCTTAGGGGGGACAGGGTTGAGGATTCAGTACTTC
>.|TRBV7-6|TRBJ2-1|TRBD1
CASRGPGQGDNEQFF
TGTGCCAGCAGAGGCCCGGGGCAGGGGGACAATGAGCAGTTCTTC
>.|TRBV30|TRBJ1-4|TRBD1
CAWSDGTVGEKLFF
TGTGCCTGGAGTGACGGGACAGTGGGTGAAAAACTGTTTTTT
>.|TRBV15|TRBJ2-4|.
CATSRDNFGGTDIQYF
TGTGCCACCAGCAGAGATAATTTCGGCGGGACGGACATTCAGTACTTC
>.|TRBV7-9|TRBJ2-1|.
CASSLTDSSDEQFF
TGTGCCAGCAGCCTAACTGACAGCAGCGATGAGCAGTTCTTC
>.|TRBV7-8|TRBJ1-4|TRBD1
CASSFETGATYATNEKLFF
TGTGCCAGCAGCTTTGAAACAGGGGCGACATACGCAACTAATGAAAAACTGTTTTTT
>.|TRBV19|TRBJ1-5|TRBD1
CASSTGTDGQPQHF
TGTGCCAGTAGTACCGGGACAGATGGTCAGCCCCAGCATTTT
>.|TRBV28|TRBJ1-2|TRBD1
CASSYRGQNYGYTF
TGTGCCAGCAGCTACAGGGGGCAGAACTATGGCTACACCTTC